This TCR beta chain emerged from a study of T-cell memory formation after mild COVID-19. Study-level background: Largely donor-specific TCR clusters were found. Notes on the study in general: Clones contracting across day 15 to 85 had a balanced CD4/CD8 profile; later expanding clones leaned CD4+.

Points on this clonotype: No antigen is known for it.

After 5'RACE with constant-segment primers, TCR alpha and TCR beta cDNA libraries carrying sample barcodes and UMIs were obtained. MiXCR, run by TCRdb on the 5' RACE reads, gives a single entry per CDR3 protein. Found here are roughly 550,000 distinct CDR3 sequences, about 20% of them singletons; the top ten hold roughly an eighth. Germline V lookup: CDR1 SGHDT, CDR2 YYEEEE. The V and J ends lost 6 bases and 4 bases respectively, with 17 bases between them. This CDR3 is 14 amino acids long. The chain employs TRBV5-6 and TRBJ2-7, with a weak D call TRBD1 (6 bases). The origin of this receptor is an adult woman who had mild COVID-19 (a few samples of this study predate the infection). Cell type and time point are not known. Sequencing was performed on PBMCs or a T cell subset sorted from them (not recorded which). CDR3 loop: CASTRTEASYEQYF. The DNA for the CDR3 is TGTGCCAGCACCCGGACAGAAGCTTCTTACGAGCAGTACTTC.